The rows below give T cell receptor beta chains drawn from one sample of a study of OX40 agonist ivuxolimab in advanced cancers. TCRdb's table, derived via immunoSEQ multiplex PCR, lists solely in-frame clones and lacks some. The sample shows tens of thousands of clones, 90% to 95% of them seen only once. The sample here was CD4+ or CD8+ T cells sorted from blood, taken in a trial of the OX40 agonist ivuxolimab. The receptors were gathered from an adult with an advanced solid tumor such as melanoma, head and neck, liver or kidney cancer. The CDR3 runs from the conserved cysteine through the conserved F or W. D genes are given only for firm matches. Only part of the rows carry a size: once, few, many, or a class if the clone is expanded.

>-|TRBD1|TRBJ1-2|TRBV4-1
TGCGCCAGCAGGCAAGGGGACAGCCCCCTTCTTGGCGGCTACACCTTC
CASRQGDSPLLGGYTF
>-|-|TRBJ1-5|TRBV6-6
TGTGCCAGCAGTTCCAGGGTTATCAATCAGCCCCAGCATTTT
CASSSRVINQPQHF
>-|TRBD2|TRBJ2-5|TRBV5-4
TGTGCCAGCAGCTTGGGAGCGGGAGGGCGCCAGGAGACCCAGTACTTC
CASSLGAGGRQETQYF
>-|-|TRBJ1-1|TRBV5-1
TGCGCCAGCAGCTGGGGCGGTGCGAACACTGAAGCTTTCTTT
CASSWGGANTEAFF
>-|-|TRBJ1-5|TRBV7-9
TGTGCCAGCAGCTTAGGGGTCGGGGCGAGAAATCAGCCCCAGCATTTT
CASSLGVGARNQPQHF
>few|-|TRBJ1-1|TRBV5-1
TGCGCCAGCAGCTTAGGAGGAGGGGGGAACACTGAAGCTTTCTTT
CASSLGGGGNTEAFF
>-|-|TRBJ1-1|TRBV5-1
TGTGCCAGCAGCTTGGGAGGACACGTCACTGAAGCTTTCTTT
CASSLGGHVTEAFF
>-|-|TRBJ1-5|TRBV27
TGTGCCAGCAGTTGGACCCAAAATCAGCCCCAGCATTTT
CASSWTQNQPQHF
>few|-|TRBJ2-1|TRBV14
TGTGCCAGCAGCCATAGGCCCGGTCGGTCGGAGCAGTTCTTC
CASSHRPGRSEQFF
>-|-|TRBJ2-1|TRBV18
TGTGCCAGCTCACCCTACAATGAGCAGTTCTTC
CASSPYNEQFF